Below, 18 T cell receptor beta chains from the same sample are listed, as sequenced in a study of T cell responses to AZD1222 COVID-19 vaccine. Sequencing used immunoSEQ multiplex PCR; TCRdb keeps in-frame clones, though not all of them. The table has roughly 90,000 clones, 86% seen once; the top ten hold roughly 6.5%. Sequenced material: peripheral blood, taken on day 0 of AZD1222 vaccination. The receptors shown here come from an adult in good health.

V usage is TRBV29-1 and J usage is TRBJ2-1; 7 bases map to TRBD2. After removal of 5 bases from V and 4 bases from J, the junction contained 8 bases not matched to a gene. Germline values: CDR1 SQVTM, CDR2 ANQGSEA. The length of the CDR3 is 14 residues. The CDR3 coding sequence is TGCAGCGTTTGTGAGGGAGGGCCTTACAATGAGCAGTTCTTC. Its protein is CSVCEGGPYNEQFF.

The chain is built from TRBV30 and TRBJ2-7; the match to TRBD1 covers 9 bases. After removal of 5 bases from V and 3 bases from J, the junction contained 8 bases not matched to a gene. Germline loops: CDR1 GTSNPN, CDR2 SVGIG (reference sequence). CDR3 size: 14 residues. CDR3 coding DNA: TGTGCCTGGGACCCGGGACAGGGCGGCTACGAGCAGTACTTC. This codes for CAWDPGQGGYEQYF.

This clone has only one observation. The chain has TRBV19 and TRBJ2-2; 12 bases map to TRBD2. J gave up 5 bases and V 0 bases, and 1 base lay outside the gene matches. In germline, CDR1 is LNHDA, CDR2 SQIVND (reference sequence). The CDR3 sequence is 16 residues long. CDR3 residues: CASSIEGLAGTGELFF. CDR3 bases: TGTGCCAGTAGTATAGAGGGACTAGCGGGTACCGGGGAGCTGTTTTTT.

The CDR3 DNA reads TGCGCCAGCACCCCCGATGGTAGGGTTAATTCACCCCTCCACTTT. Its translation: CASTPDGRVNSPLHF. V usage is TRBV5-1 and J usage is TRBJ1-6; no reliable D call. Deletions cut 6 bases from V and 6 bases from J, with 16 bases between. Germline CDR1 and CDR2: SGHRS and YFSETQ. This CDR3 is 15 amino acids long.

CDR3 sequence reads: CASLGFQLGWNTEAFF. CDR3 bases: TGTGCCAGTTTGGGGTTCCAATTGGGGTGGAACACTGAAGCTTTCTTT. This chain connects TRBV19 to TRBJ1-1; D is ambiguous. The germline CDR1 and CDR2 sequences are LNHDA and SQIVND (reference sequence). The CDR3 is 16 amino acids. With 8 bases removed from V and 1 base from J, the gap between germline ends came to 20 bases.

This chain joins TRBV11-2 and TRBJ2-7, with D tentatively TRBD1 (6 bases). The germline CDR1 and CDR2 sequences are SGHAT and FQNNGV. With 8 bases removed from V and 1 base from J, the gap between germline ends came to 24 bases. The CDR3 consists of 17 residues. CDR3 DNA: TGTGCCAGCGCACTCGGGCCCCGGACAGTATCTTCCTACGAGCAGTACTTC. It is translated as CASALGPRTVSSYEQYF.

The chain employs TRBV10-3 and TRBJ1-2; 7 bases are shared with TRBD1. Looked up from germline, CDR1 is ENHRY and CDR2 is SYGVKD. The CDR3 is 12 residues long. V lost 4 bases, J lost 6 bases, and 2 bases stayed unmatched. In DNA form, the CDR3 reads TGTGCCATCAGTGGTACAGGGGATGGCTACACCTTC. Translation: CAISGTGDGYTF.

Only one count was recorded for this clone. J is TRBJ2-6 and V is TRBV7-9; D gene uncertain. Trimming pared 1 base from V and 3 bases from J, leaving 10 bases between. The CDR3 has 16 residues. Germline CDR1 SEHNR, CDR2 FQNEAQ (reference sequence). This chain's CDR3 is CASSLDGSVGANVLTF. DNA for the CDR3: TGTGCCAGCAGCTTAGACGGATCGGTTGGGGCCAACGTCCTGACTTTC. Full variable domain (outside the CDR3, taken from reference TRBV7-9 and TRBJ2-6): DTGVSQNPRHKITKRGQNVTFRCDPISEHNRLYWYRQTLGQGPEFLTYFQNEAQLEKSRLLSDRFSAERPKGSFSTLEIQRTEQGDSAMYLCASSLDGSVGANVLTFGAGSRLTVL.

This chain joins TRBV13 and TRBJ2-7; D is unclear. Germline V gene lookup returns CDR1 PRHDT and CDR2 FYEKMQ (reference sequence). The CDR3 covers 16 residues. The ends were cut back, 5 bases at V and 0 bases at J, with 17 bases in the middle. CDR3 sequence reads: CASSPRGHSSSYEQYF. CDR3 nucleotide sequence: TGTGCCAGCAGCCCGCGTGGGCACAGTTCCTCCTACGAGCAGTACTTC.

V and J are TRBV5-4 and TRBJ2-3; no firm D call. Per the germline V gene, CDR1 is SGHNT and CDR2 is YYREEE (reference sequence). The CDR3 length is 15 residues. Deletions cut 3 bases from V and 0 bases from J, with 11 bases between. The chain's CDR3 is CASSSGRPSTDTQYF. DNA for the CDR3: TGTGCCAGCAGCTCCGGACGGCCTAGCACAGATACGCAGTATTTT.

This clone was counted once. The chain carries TRBV11-3 and TRBJ2-1; 10 bases align to TRBD2. The germline CDR1 and CDR2 sequences are SGHNT and YENEEA. The CDR3 has 18 residues. The V gene end was trimmed by 5 bases and the J gene end by 0 bases; junction bases not matched to a gene: 10. CDR3 protein: CASSHGLAVGPSYNEQFF. In DNA, the CDR3 is TGTGCCAGCAGCCATGGACTAGCGGTGGGCCCCTCCTACAATGAGCAGTTCTTC.

This rearrangement joins TRBV27 to TRBJ1-2; TRBD1 aligns across 8 bases. The CDR3 covers 14 residues. The V gene's germline CDR1 is MNHEY and CDR2 SMNVEV (reference sequence). J was trimmed by 6 bases and V by 5 bases; bases with no gene match: 8. For the CDR3, the DNA is TGTGCCAGCAGTATGGCAGGGGGCGTAAATGGCTACACCTTC. It yields the protein CASSMAGGVNGYTF.

For the CDR3, the DNA is TGTGCCAGCAGTGAGGGGTCAAGCTTCTACGAGCAGTACTTC. Its protein is CASSEGSSFYEQYF. The J gene is TRBJ2-7, the V gene TRBV6-1, with no clear D. Germline values: CDR1 MNHNS, CDR2 SASEGT. This CDR3 has 14 residues. With 3 bases removed from V and 3 bases from J, the gap between germline ends came to 12 bases.

V and J are TRBV11-2 and TRBJ2-3; a possible D gene is TRBD1 (6 bases). The length of the CDR3 is 15 residues. Looked up from germline, CDR1 is SGHAT and CDR2 is FQNNGV. V dropped 2 bases and J dropped 3 bases, with 12 bases sitting between them. The CDR3: CASSLRGIVTDTQYF. The CDR3 DNA is TGTGCCAGCAGCTTAAGGGGGATCGTAACAGATACGCAGTATTTT.

This chain's CDR3 is CATRGLAGADTQYF. The CDR3 DNA reads TGCGCCACCCGGGGACTAGCGGGAGCCGATACGCAGTATTTT. The chain carries TRBV5-1 and TRBJ2-3; 14 positions match TRBD2. The V gene end was trimmed by 9 bases and the J gene end by 6 bases; junction bases not matched to a gene: 6. The CDR3 spans 14 residues. From germline, CDR1 is SGHRS and CDR2 YFSETQ.

The chain links TRBV5-8 to TRBJ1-1, with TRBD1 matching 11 bases. Losses at the gene ends were 4 bases for V and 4 bases for J; bases not matched to a gene: 6. There are 15 residues in the CDR3. Germline V CDR1 and CDR2: SGHTS, YDEGEE. CDR3 coding DNA: TGTGCCAGCAGCACCACCGGACAGGGGGCCACTGAAGCTTTCTTT. Its translation is CASSTTGQGATEAFF.

This sequence joins TRBV6-5 and TRBJ1-2; D is ambiguous. The CDR3 loop spans 14 amino acids. Per the germline V gene, CDR1 is MNHEY and CDR2 is SVGAGI. V was pared by 2 bases and J by 8 bases, with 15 bases between. The CDR3, as DNA: TGTGCCAGCAGTTACAGTGGGTCGGGATACGGCTACACCTTC. It yields the protein CASSYSGSGYGYTF.

This clone was seen only once. V usage is TRBV6-4 and J usage is TRBJ1-5; 7 positions agree with TRBD1. This CDR3 region has 15 residues. Germline CDR1 is MRHNA and CDR2 is SNTAGT. The V segment lost 4 bases and the J segment 4 bases; nucleotides outside the gene matches: 7. The CDR3, as DNA: TGTGCCAGCAGTGGTAGACAGGGCGGGAATCAGCCCCAGCATTTT. This encodes CASSGRQGGNQPQHF.